This entry describes one T cell receptor (beta chain). The data were obtained in a study of neoadjuvant nivolumab and ipilimumab in lung cancer. This CDR3 has 13 residues. Germline-derived CDR1 and CDR2 are MNHNS and SASEGT. Trimming stripped 7 bases from V and 7 bases from J, with 16 bases between. Profiling relied on immunoSEQ multiplex PCR, and the TCRdb table lists in-frame clones only, not all of them. The sample includes about 9,000 clones, over 75% seen only once; the top ten take about 8%. The sequencing used tumor tissue, collected after neoadjuvant nivolumab, alone or with ipilimumab, at or shortly before surgery. This TCR was sampled from an adult with non-small cell lung cancer. The chain has TRBV6-1 and TRBJ1-1; D may be TRBD1 (6 bases). The CDR3 is CASNRDTLNEAFF. DNA for the CDR3: TGTGCCAGCAACAGGGACACCCTAAATGAAGCTTTCTTT.